This T cell receptor (beta chain) derives from a study of T cells of healthy individuals. The germline CDR1 and CDR2 sequences are SGDLS and YYNGEE. CDR3 length: 16 amino acids. Trimming left V 2 bases short and J 0 bases short, with 12 bases between. TCRdb re-called the 5' RACE reads through MiXCR, storing one row per CDR3 protein. The table records tens of thousands of distinct CDR3 sequences, roughly 14% of them present only once. This sequence was found in a human donor in good health. The chain combines TRBV9 with TRBJ2-4, with D unresolved. As DNA, the CDR3 is TGTGCCAGCAGCGTCGGCCCGATTCTAGCCAAAAACATTCAGTACTTC. It codes for CASSVGPILAKNIQYF.